This T cell receptor beta chain came from a study of blood T cell repertoires in COVID-19. Study as a whole: In each case, the material was cDNA or gDNA derived from T cells, B-cell-depleted T cells, or PBMCs.

The length of the CDR3 is 15 residues. The V gene end was trimmed by 3 bases and the J gene end by 2 bases; junction bases not matched to a gene: 5. Germline CDR1 ENHRY, CDR2 SYGVKD. In the authors' workflow: Reference gene primers were amplified, and this amplification served to estimate nucleated cell counts. The repertoire was sequenced with immunoSEQ multiplex PCR; TCRdb's copy has only in-frame clones and lacks some. V and J calls and clone size come straight from that table; D and trimming were deduced from the DNA. The sample consists of around 70,000 clones, around 70% of them appearing once. This clone was recorded many times.

The TCR comes from an older man with acute or convalescent COVID-19. V gene TRBV10-3 combines with J gene TRBJ2-5; 8 bases agree with TRBD2. The sequenced material came from peripheral blood. The DNA for the CDR3 is TGTGCCATCAGTGACTTTAGCGGGATTCAAGAGACCCAGTACTTC. The encoded protein is CAISDFSGIQETQYF.